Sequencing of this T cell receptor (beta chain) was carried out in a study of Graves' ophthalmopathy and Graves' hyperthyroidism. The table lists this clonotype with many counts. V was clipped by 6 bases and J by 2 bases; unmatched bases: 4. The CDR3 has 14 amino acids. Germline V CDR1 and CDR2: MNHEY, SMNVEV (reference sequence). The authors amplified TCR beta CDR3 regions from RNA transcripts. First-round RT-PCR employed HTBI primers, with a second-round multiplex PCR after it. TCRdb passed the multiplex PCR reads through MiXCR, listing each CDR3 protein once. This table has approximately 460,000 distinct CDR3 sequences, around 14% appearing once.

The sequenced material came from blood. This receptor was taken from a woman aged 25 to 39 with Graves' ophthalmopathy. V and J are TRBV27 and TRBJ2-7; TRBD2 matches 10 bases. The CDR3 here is CASRSGTSAYEQYF. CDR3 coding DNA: TGTGCCAGCAGATCCGGGACTAGCGCCTACGAGCAGTACTTC.